This TCR beta chain was recorded in a study of T cells after yellow fever vaccination. The germline gives CDR1 LGHDT, CDR2 YNNKEL (reference sequence). Trimming left V 0 bases short and J 3 bases short, with 12 bases between. The CDR3 spans 16 residues. TCRdb recomputed calls from the 5' RACE reads with MiXCR, one row per CDR3 protein. The sample consists of about 60,000 distinct CDR3 sequences, approximately 6.5% of them appearing once. This clonotype was seen many times. V and J are TRBV3-1 and TRBJ2-1; perhaps TRBD2 as D (7 bases). The sequence came from a man younger than 30 who received the YFV17D yellow fever vaccine. The sample here was CD8+ T cells sorted from PBMCs, taken on the day of the first yellow fever vaccination. The CDR3 is CASSQERGGLYNEQFF. CDR3 nucleotides: TGTGCCAGCAGCCAAGAAAGGGGGGGCCTCTACAATGAGCAGTTCTTC.